The 11 T cell receptor beta chains listed next were all sequenced from one sample in a study of cytomegalovirus exposure and HLA in healthy donors (dated by TCRdb to 2016 to 2017). Library creation used the immunoSEQ multiplex PCR assay. For the multiplex PCR, a mixture combining 60 forward primers for TCR Vbeta segments and 13 reverse primers for TCR Jbeta segments was used. Here the immuneACCESS table is served through TCRdb, limited to in-frame sequences with V and J called. Missing clones are a known gap in these copies; in checked studies unresolved V genes cover under half, and the rest lacks a known reason. The sample yields 90,000 to 120,000 clones; less than 80% were counted once. Together, the top ten hold around 7.4% of the sample. Sample: PBMCs. Receptor source: a man aged 25-45 years in good health and CMV-seronegative.

This rearrangement joins TRBV11-2 to TRBJ2-6; D is perhaps TRBD2 (6 bases). The germline V and J ends were trimmed by 5 bases and 0 bases, with 11 bases remaining between them. The CDR3 is 16 amino acids. Germline CDR1 and CDR2: SGHAT and FQNNGV. The CDR3 DNA reads as TGTGCCAGCAGCGGGGGGTGGAGCTCTGGGGCCAACGTCCTGACTTTC. Protein product: CASSGGWSSGANVLTF. The variable domain in full, completed from reference TRBV11-2 and TRBJ2-6, reads EAGVAQSPRYKIIEKRQSVAFWCNPISGHATLYWYQQILGQGPKLLIQFQNNGVVDDSQLPKDRFSAERLKGVDSTLKIQPAKLEDSAVYLCASSGGWSSGANVLTFGAGSRLTVL.

This chain links TRBV7-2 with TRBJ2-7; 8 nucleotides line up with TRBD1. Germline CDR1 SGHTA, CDR2 FQGNSA. The V segment lost 4 bases and the J segment 4 bases; nucleotides outside the gene matches: 9. CDR3 size: 15 residues. CDR3 DNA: TGTGCCAGCAGCTCTCCGGGACAGGTTCGATACGAGCAGTACTTC. Translating gives CASSSPGQVRYEQYF.

The chain recombines TRBV14 with TRBJ2-1; the D gene is possibly TRBD1 (5 bases). CDR1 is SGHDN, CDR2 FVKESK, per germline. V was shortened by 2 bases and J by 0 bases, with 8 bases between the two germline ends. This CDR3 has 15 residues. CDR3 nucleotide sequence: TGTGCCAGCAGCCAATATCAGGGCTCCTACAATGAGCAGTTCTTC. It yields the protein CASSQYQGSYNEQFF.

The chain couples TRBV5-6 to TRBJ1-2; 11 nucleotides agree with TRBD1. Unmatched junction bases numbered 10, after V lost 4 bases and J lost 8 bases. The CDR3 runs 15 residues. Germline V gene sequence: CDR1 SGHDT, CDR2 YYEEEE. CDR3 loop: CASSPAGTGGGGYTF. CDR3 DNA sequence: TGTGCCAGCAGCCCCGCCGGGACAGGGGGAGGCGGCTACACCTTC.

The chain links TRBV10-3 to TRBJ2-7; 8 bases align to TRBD1. CDR3 length: 15 residues. V shed 3 bases, J shed 7 bases, and the junction held 11 bases outside the gene matches. Germline V gene lookup returns CDR1 ENHRY and CDR2 SYGVKD. CDR3 sequence: CAISDGDRPGREQYF. The CDR3 DNA is TGTGCCATCAGTGACGGGGACAGGCCCGGCAGGGAGCAGTACTTC.

The chain employs TRBV6-5 and TRBJ2-1; D is possibly TRBD2 (6 bases). Germline assignment: CDR1 MNHEY and CDR2 SVGAGI. The germline V and J ends were trimmed by 6 bases and 9 bases, with 21 bases remaining between them. There are 15 residues in the CDR3. CDR3 sequence: CASSYTYGPEGEQFF. DNA for the CDR3: TGTGCCAGCAGCTACACCTACGGACCGGAGGGTGAGCAGTTCTTC.

V is TRBV2 and J is TRBJ2-5; 9 bases fit TRBD1. The V and J ends lost 5 bases and 5 bases, in that order; junction bases with no gene match: 3. Germline V gives CDR1 SNHLY, CDR2 FYNNEI. CDR3 length: 13 amino acids. The CDR3 sequence is CASSYRGRETQYF. Written as DNA, the CDR3 is TGTGCCAGCAGTTACAGGGGGCGGGAGACCCAGTACTTC.

The chain carries TRBV28 and TRBJ1-3; TRBD1 is a possible D gene (6 bases). Trimming took 5 bases from V and 4 from J, leaving 12 bases between them. The CDR3 totals 14 residues. CDR1 and CDR2 (germline): MDHEN, SYDVKM. CDR3 DNA: TGTGCCAGCAGTCAACAGGGTTACGGAAACACCATATATTTT. This encodes CASSQQGYGNTIYF.

This chain uses TRBV4-1 with TRBJ2-5, with D tentatively TRBD2 (5 bases). Trimming removed 1 base from V and 5 bases from J, with 8 bases in between. Germline CDR1 MGHRA, CDR2 YSYEKL. The CDR3 runs to 13 residues. Here the CDR3 reads CASSQGGGETQYF. For the CDR3, the DNA is TGCGCCAGCAGCCAAGGAGGCGGGGAGACCCAGTACTTC.

About this clone itself: One end of the junction does not line up with germline, which may come from a read error. V is TRBV28 and J is TRBJ1-1; D is perhaps TRBD1 (6 bases). The CDR3 extends over 12 amino acids. Germline V gene lookup returns CDR1 MDHEN and CDR2 SYDVKM. DNA for the CDR3: TGTGCCAGCAGTATAAGATCAGGGGAAATGGGCTTT. Protein sequence: CASSIRSGEMGF.

The CDR3 here is CATSANIAAYEQYF. CDR3 DNA sequence: TGTGCCACCAGCGCTAACATAGCTGCCTACGAGCAGTACTTC. This rearrangement joins TRBV15 to TRBJ2-7, with D hard to call. CDR1 and CDR2 from the germline V gene are LNHNV and YYDKDF (reference sequence). V shed 5 bases and J shed 2 bases, with 13 bases lying between them. The CDR3 contains 14 residues.